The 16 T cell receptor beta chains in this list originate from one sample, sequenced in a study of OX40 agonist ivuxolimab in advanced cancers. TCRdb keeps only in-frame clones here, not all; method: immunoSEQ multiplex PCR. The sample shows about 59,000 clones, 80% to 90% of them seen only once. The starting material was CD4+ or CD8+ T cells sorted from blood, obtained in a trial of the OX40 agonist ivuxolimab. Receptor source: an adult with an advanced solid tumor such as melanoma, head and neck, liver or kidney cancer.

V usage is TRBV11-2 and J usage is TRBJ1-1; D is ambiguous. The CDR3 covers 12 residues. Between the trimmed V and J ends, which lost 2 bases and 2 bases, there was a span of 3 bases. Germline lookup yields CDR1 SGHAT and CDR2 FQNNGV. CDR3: CASSLLNTEAFF. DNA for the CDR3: TGTGCCAGCAGCTTACTAAACACTGAAGCTTTCTTT.

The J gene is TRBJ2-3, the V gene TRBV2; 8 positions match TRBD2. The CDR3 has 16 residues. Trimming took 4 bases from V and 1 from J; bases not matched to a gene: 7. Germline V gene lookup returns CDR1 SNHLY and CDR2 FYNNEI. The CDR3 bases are TGTGCCAGCAGTGCTCTCCTAGCGGGCCGCACAGATACGCAGTATTTT. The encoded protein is CASSALLAGRTDTQYF.

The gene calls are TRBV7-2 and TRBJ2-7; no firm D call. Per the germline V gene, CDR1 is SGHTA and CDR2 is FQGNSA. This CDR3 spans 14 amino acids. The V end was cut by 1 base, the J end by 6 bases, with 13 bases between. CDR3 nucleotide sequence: TGTGCCAGCAGCTTAGGGCTCCAGGCTCCCGAGCAGTACTTC. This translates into CASSLGLQAPEQYF.

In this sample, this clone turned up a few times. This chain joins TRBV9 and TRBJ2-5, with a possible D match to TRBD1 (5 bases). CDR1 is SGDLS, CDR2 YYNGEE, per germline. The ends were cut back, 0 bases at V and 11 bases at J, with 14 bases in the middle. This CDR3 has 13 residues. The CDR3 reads CASSVETAGAQYF. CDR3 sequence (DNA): TGTGCCAGCAGCGTAGAGACAGCAGGTGCGCAGTACTTC.

The CDR3 spells CASRQLGGSYNEQFF. In DNA, the CDR3 is TGTGCCAGCAGACAGCTAGGGGGGTCCTACAATGAGCAGTTCTTC. The chain has TRBV9 and TRBJ2-1, with D perhaps TRBD1 or TRBD2 (6 bases each). This CDR3 is 15 amino acids long. Germline-derived CDR1 and CDR2 are SGDLS and YYNGEE. V lost 5 bases to trimming and J lost 1 base, with 13 bases between them.

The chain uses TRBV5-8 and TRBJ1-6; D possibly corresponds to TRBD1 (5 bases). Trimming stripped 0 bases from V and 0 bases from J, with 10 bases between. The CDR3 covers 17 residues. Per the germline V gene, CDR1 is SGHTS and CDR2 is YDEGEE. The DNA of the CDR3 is TGTGCCAGCAGCTTGGGGGACGGACGCTCCTATAATTCACCCCTCCACTTT. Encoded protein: CASSLGDGRSYNSPLHF.

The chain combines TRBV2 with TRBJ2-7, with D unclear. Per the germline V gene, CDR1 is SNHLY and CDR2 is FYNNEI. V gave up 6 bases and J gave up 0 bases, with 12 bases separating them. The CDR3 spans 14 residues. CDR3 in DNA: TGTGCCAGCAGCCGCTCATACGCCTCCTACGAGCAGTACTTC. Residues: CASSRSYASYEQYF.

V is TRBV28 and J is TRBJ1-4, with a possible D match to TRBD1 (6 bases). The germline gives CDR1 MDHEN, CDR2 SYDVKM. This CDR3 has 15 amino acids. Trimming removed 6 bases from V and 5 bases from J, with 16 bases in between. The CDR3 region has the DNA TGTGCCAGCAGCCTCGGGACATCTATGAATGAAAAACTGTTTTTT. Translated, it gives CASSLGTSMNEKLFF.

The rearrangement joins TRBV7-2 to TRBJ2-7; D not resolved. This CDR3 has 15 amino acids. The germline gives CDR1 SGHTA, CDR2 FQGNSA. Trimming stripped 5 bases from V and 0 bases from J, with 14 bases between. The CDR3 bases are TGTGCCAGCAGCCCGACTGGCGGAAGCTCCTACGAGCAGTACTTC. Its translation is CASSPTGGSSYEQYF.

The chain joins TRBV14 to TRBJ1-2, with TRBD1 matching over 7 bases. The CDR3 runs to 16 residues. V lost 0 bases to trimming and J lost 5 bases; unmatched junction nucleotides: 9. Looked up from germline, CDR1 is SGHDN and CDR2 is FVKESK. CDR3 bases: TGTGCCAGCAGCCAAGATCAACAGGGGACGTCGTATGGCTACACCTTC. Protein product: CASSQDQQGTSYGYTF. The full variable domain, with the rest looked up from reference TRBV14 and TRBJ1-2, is EAGVTQFPSHSVIEKGQTVTLRCDPISGHDNLYWYRRVMGKEIKFLLHFVKESKQDESGMPNNRFLAERTGGTYSTLKVQPAELEDSGVYFCASSQDQQGTSYGYTFGSGTRLTVV.

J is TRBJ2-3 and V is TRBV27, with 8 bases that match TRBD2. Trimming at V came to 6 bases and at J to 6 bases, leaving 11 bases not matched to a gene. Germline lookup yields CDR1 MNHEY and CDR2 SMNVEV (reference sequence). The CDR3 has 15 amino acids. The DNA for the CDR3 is TGTGCCAGCAGATTGACTAGCGCGAGGGCCGATACGCAGTATTTT. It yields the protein CASRLTSARADTQYF.

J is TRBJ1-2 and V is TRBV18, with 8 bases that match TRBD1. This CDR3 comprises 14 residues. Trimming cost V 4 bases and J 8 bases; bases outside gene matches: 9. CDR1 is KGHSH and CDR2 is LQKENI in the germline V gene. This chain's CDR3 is CASSLNDRGQGYTF. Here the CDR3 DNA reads TGTGCCAGCTCACTCAATGACAGGGGACAAGGCTACACCTTC. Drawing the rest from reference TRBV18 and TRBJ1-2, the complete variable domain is NAGVMQNPRHLVRRRGQEARLRCSPMKGHSHVYWYRQLPEEGLKFMVYLQKENIIDESGMPKERFSAEFPKEGPSILRIQQVVRGDSAAYFCASSLNDRGQGYTFGSGTRLTVV.

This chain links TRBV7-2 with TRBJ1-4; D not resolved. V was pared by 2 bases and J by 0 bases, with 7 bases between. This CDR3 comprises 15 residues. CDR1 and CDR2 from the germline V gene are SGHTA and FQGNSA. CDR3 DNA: TGTGCCAGCAGCTTACAGAAAACAACTAATGAAAAACTGTTTTTT. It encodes CASSLQKTTNEKLFF.

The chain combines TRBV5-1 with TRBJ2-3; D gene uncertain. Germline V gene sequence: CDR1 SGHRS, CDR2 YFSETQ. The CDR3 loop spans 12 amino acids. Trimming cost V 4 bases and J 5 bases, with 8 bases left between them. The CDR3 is CASSDSGDTQYF. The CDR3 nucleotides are TGCGCCAGCAGCGACTCGGGAGATACGCAGTATTTT.

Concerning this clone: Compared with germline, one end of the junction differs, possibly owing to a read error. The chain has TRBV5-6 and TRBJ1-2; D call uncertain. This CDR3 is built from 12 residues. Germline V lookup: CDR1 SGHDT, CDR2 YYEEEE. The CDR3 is CASTLANYGYTF. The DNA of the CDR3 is TGTGCCAGCACCTTGGCTAACTATGGCTACACCTTC.

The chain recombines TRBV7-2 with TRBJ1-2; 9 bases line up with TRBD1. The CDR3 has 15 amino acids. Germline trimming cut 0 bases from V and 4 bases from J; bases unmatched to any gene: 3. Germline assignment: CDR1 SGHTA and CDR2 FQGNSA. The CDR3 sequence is CASSLAGGQGYGYTF. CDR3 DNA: TGTGCCAGCAGCTTAGCGGGGGGACAGGGCTATGGCTACACCTTC.